The 26 T cell receptor beta chains below all came from one sample that was sequenced in a study of blood T cell repertoires in COVID-19 (dated by TCRdb to between 2020 and 2021). Preparation of the library involved the immunoSEQ multiplex PCR assay. TCRdb stores this immuneACCESS table with in-frame sequences only. Part of the clones is absent; in the studies checked, under half of the shortfall reflects unresolved V genes, and no reason is known for the rest. Recorded for this sample are 200,000 to 250,000 clones; 88% of them occurred a single time. The ten largest clonotypes hold around 1.5% of the sample. The sequencing input was peripheral blood. The receptors come from a man younger than 35 with active or convalescent COVID-19.

The CDR3 coding sequence is TGCGCCAGCAGTGAGATCTTGCCGGACACGCACTACGAGCAGTACTTC. As protein: CASSEILPDTHYEQYF. This chain links TRBV10-2 with TRBJ2-7; D is perhaps TRBD1 (5 bases). CDR3 length: 16 residues. Germline CDR1 is WSHSY and CDR2 is SAAADI. V shed 2 bases and J shed 3 bases, with 17 bases lying between them.

This chain links TRBV4-3 with TRBJ2-2, with D perhaps matching TRBD1 (7 bases). The germline V gene encodes CDR1 LGHNA and CDR2 YSLEER. The CDR3 is 16 amino acids. Trimming removed 0 bases from V and 7 bases from J, with 15 bases in between. CDR3 sequence: CASSQDRPGGFGELFF. CDR3 DNA: TGCGCCAGCAGCCAAGATAGGCCAGGGGGGTTCGGGGAGCTGTTTTTT.

The chain employs TRBV9 and TRBJ1-1; D unresolved. Per germline, CDR1 SGDLS and CDR2 YYNGEE. The CDR3 runs 16 residues. The V end lost 0 bases, the J end lost 3 bases, and 15 bases lay between the germline ends. This CDR3 reads CASSVGTWGGHTEAFF. CDR3 nucleotide sequence: TGTGCCAGCAGCGTAGGGACTTGGGGAGGGCACACTGAAGCTTTCTTT.

The chain combines TRBV30 with TRBJ2-3; D uncertain. Looked up from germline, CDR1 is GTSNPN and CDR2 is SVGIG (reference sequence). The CDR3 contains 12 residues. The ends were cut back, 2 bases at V and 3 bases at J, with 6 bases in the middle. The CDR3 nucleotides read TGTGCCTGGAGTACACAAACAGATACGCAGTATTTT. Translated, it gives CAWSTQTDTQYF.

This clone was counted between two and nine times. The gene calls are TRBV12-3 or TRBV12-4 and TRBJ1-1, with no clear D. The V end lost 1 base, the J end lost 11 bases, and 11 bases lay between the germline ends. The CDR3 runs 12 residues. CDR3 sequence: CASSLGSTRAFF. The CDR3 DNA sequence: TGTGCCAGCAGTTTAGGGTCCACTCGGGCTTTCTTT.

This clone was seen more than once but under ten times. The chain uses TRBV13 and TRBJ2-5; D gene ambiguous. This CDR3 is built from 15 residues. CDR1 is PRHDT, CDR2 FYEKMQ, per germline (reference sequence). V lost 5 bases, J lost 6 bases, and 19 bases lay in between. Here the CDR3 reads CASSVASTRFKTQYF. CDR3 DNA sequence: TGTGCCAGCAGCGTAGCCTCGACTCGGTTCAAGACCCAGTACTTC.

The gene calls are TRBV6-6 and TRBJ1-4, with D possibly TRBD1 on 5 matching bases. Per the germline V gene, CDR1 is MNHNY and CDR2 is SVGAGI (reference sequence). Trimming cost V 0 bases and J 5 bases, with 13 bases left between them. The CDR3 loop spans 16 amino acids. The DNA for the CDR3 is TGTGCCAGCAGTTACTCGAGTCAGGGATGGAATGAAAAACTGTTTTTT. Protein sequence: CASSYSSQGWNEKLFF.

The chain combines TRBV9 with TRBJ1-4; perhaps TRBD1 as D (6 bases). V was pared by 0 bases and J by 7 bases, with 16 bases between. This CDR3 is built from 16 residues. The germline CDR1 and CDR2 sequences are SGDLS and YYNGEE. This CDR3 reads CASSVGQAPVGEKLFF. The CDR3 nucleotides are TGTGCCAGCAGCGTAGGACAGGCCCCCGTTGGTGAAAAACTGTTTTTT.

V is TRBV30 and J is TRBJ2-5, with D possibly being TRBD2 (6 bases). Germline V gene sequence: CDR1 GTSNPN, CDR2 SVGIG (reference sequence). The CDR3 has 14 residues. V lost 1 base, J lost 5 bases, and 14 bases lay in between. CDR3 DNA: TGTGCCTGGAGTGATGGGACGCGGGGCGAGACCCAGTACTTC. This encodes CAWSDGTRGETQYF.

This clone showed up just once. V and J are TRBV27 and TRBJ1-1, with 8 bases lining up with TRBD1. Trimming cost V 6 bases and J 5 bases; bases outside gene matches: 8. This CDR3 is 14 amino acids long. Germline loops: CDR1 MNHEY, CDR2 SMNVEV (reference sequence). CDR3 region: CASRPQGAQTEAFF. For the CDR3, the DNA is TGTGCCAGCAGGCCTCAGGGGGCGCAGACTGAAGCTTTCTTT.

This chain joins TRBV19 and TRBJ1-1; a possible D gene is TRBD1 (6 bases). Germline V lookup: CDR1 LNHDA, CDR2 SQIVND (reference sequence). The CDR3 runs 15 residues. Trimming took 6 bases from V and 3 from J, leaving 17 bases between them. CDR3 sequence (DNA): TGTGCCAGTAGGGGGGCAGGCCAACTTTACACTGAAGCTTTCTTT. It is translated as CASRGAGQLYTEAFF.

The chain carries TRBV7-6 and TRBJ2-5; 9 nucleotides align to TRBD1. Germline CDR1 is SGHVS and CDR2 is FNYEAQ. The trim removed 4 bases at V and 1 base at J, leaving 4 bases unmatched. The CDR3 length is 15 residues. The CDR3 sequence is CASSSTGGGQETQYF. DNA of the CDR3: TGTGCCAGCAGCTCAACAGGGGGCGGCCAAGAGACCCAGTACTTC.

This clone was seen a single time. V gene TRBV7-3 combines with J gene TRBJ2-1; 7 positions agree with TRBD2. The junction had 8 bases not matched to a gene; V was cut back by 6 bases and J by 6 bases. Germline CDR1 reads SGHTA; CDR2 reads FQGTGA. This CDR3 has 14 amino acids. The CDR3: CASSPSSGFNEQFF. The CDR3 DNA sequence: TGTGCCAGCAGTCCAAGTAGCGGGTTCAATGAGCAGTTCTTC.

The chain uses TRBV28 and TRBJ2-7; 7 bases line up with TRBD1. The germline V gene has CDR1 MDHEN and CDR2 SYDVKM. The V and J ends lost 4 bases and 3 bases, in that order; junction bases with no gene match: 9. The CDR3 has 15 amino acids. The CDR3 coding sequence is TGTGCCAGCAGTTCAAGATACAGGGGAGTCTACGAGCAGTACTTC. It specifies CASSSRYRGVYEQYF.

The chain joins TRBV28 to TRBJ1-5; D call uncertain. With 3 bases removed from V and 2 bases from J, the gap between germline ends came to 5 bases. CDR1 and CDR2 from the germline V gene are MDHEN and SYDVKM. The CDR3 is made up of 13 amino acids. CDR3: CASSFIGNQPQHF. CDR3 nucleotide sequence: TGTGCCAGCAGTTTCATAGGCAATCAGCCCCAGCATTTT.

The V call is TRBV6-1, the J call TRBJ1-2, with D unresolved. The CDR3 consists of 13 residues. CDR1 and CDR2 (germline): MNHNS, SASEGT. Trimming pared 3 bases from V and 4 bases from J, leaving 9 bases between. CDR3 nucleotide sequence: TGTGCCAGCAGTGATGATTGGCCCTATGGCTACACCTTC. Translation gives CASSDDWPYGYTF.

The chain has TRBV5-1 and TRBJ2-2; no clear D. V shed 1 base and J shed 4 bases, with 11 bases lying between them. The CDR3 is 15 amino acids. Germline CDR1 reads SGHRS; CDR2 reads YFSETQ. This chain's CDR3 is CASSLLQATTGELFF. CDR3 coding DNA: TGCGCCAGCAGCTTGCTTCAGGCGACCACCGGGGAGCTGTTTTTT.

The chain combines TRBV5-5 with TRBJ1-1, with D tentatively TRBD1 (6 bases). Trimming left V 3 bases short and J 7 bases short, with 22 bases between. Germline CDR1 reads SGHKS; CDR2 reads YYEKEE (reference sequence). There are 16 residues in the CDR3. For the CDR3, the DNA is TGTGCCAGCAGCTCCACCGATAGCCCGGTAGGGGGTGAAGCTTTCTTT. The encoded protein is CASSSTDSPVGGEAFF.

The chain employs TRBV27 and TRBJ2-7, with 8 bases lining up with TRBD1. The CDR3 length is 16 residues. Per germline, CDR1 MNHEY and CDR2 SMNVEV (reference sequence). The trim removed 3 bases at V and 3 bases at J, leaving 10 bases unmatched. CDR3 sequence reads: CASSFQPWTGNYEQYF. The CDR3 nucleotides are TGTGCCAGCAGTTTCCAACCTTGGACAGGGAACTACGAGCAGTACTTC.

V gene TRBV4-1 combines with J gene TRBJ2-2, with D maybe TRBD2 (5 bases). The CDR3 runs 15 residues. Germline CDR1 reads MGHRA; CDR2 reads YSYEKL. V shed 1 base and J shed 7 bases, with 13 bases lying between them. CDR3 sequence reads: CASSQVDERDGELFF. CDR3 coding DNA: TGCGCCAGCAGCCAAGTAGACGAACGGGACGGGGAGCTGTTTTTT.

This clone appeared a few times. This chain connects TRBV6-5 to TRBJ2-7, with D possibly matching TRBD1 (6 bases). The germline CDR1 and CDR2 sequences are MNHEY and SVGAGI. This CDR3 has 13 residues. Trimming removed 7 bases at V and 0 bases at J, with 10 bases between. This chain's CDR3 is CASTRDNSYEQYF. CDR3 in DNA: TGTGCCAGCACAAGGGACAACTCCTACGAGCAGTACTTC.

This chain uses TRBV7-6 with TRBJ2-1; 9 bases match TRBD1. The CDR3 runs to 14 residues. Germline V lookup: CDR1 SGHVS, CDR2 FNYEAQ. V lost 5 bases to trimming and J lost 8 bases; unmatched junction nucleotides: 7. CDR3 loop: CASSRDDRGDEQFF. The DNA for the CDR3 is TGTGCCAGCAGCAGAGACGACAGGGGGGATGAGCAGTTCTTC.

This clone is a singleton in its sample. Other DNA sequences in the same sample also yield this CDR3. The chain joins TRBV5-1 to TRBJ2-1, with 13 bases lining up with TRBD2. CDR3 length: 18 amino acids. Looked up from germline, CDR1 is SGHRS and CDR2 is YFSETQ. Losses at the gene ends were 4 bases for V and 3 bases for J; bases not matched to a gene: 10. The CDR3 nucleotides are TGCGCCAGCAGCCTAGGGACTAGCGGGATGGTCGGCTACAATGAGCAGTTCTTC. This translates into CASSLGTSGMVGYNEQFF.

This clone was picked up one time. This chain uses TRBV5-6 with TRBJ1-6; no clear D. Trimming took off 1 base at V and 12 bases at J, with 8 bases between the two ends. CDR1 and CDR2 from the germline V gene are SGHDT and YYEEEE. The CDR3 has 12 amino acids. The CDR3 DNA reads TGTGCCAGCAGCTTGCCCAGCGGACCCCTCCACTTT. Encoded protein: CASSLPSGPLHF.

This chain joins TRBV25-1 and TRBJ2-5; no clear D gene. The CDR3 contains 14 residues. Between the trimmed V and J ends, which lost 3 bases and 1 base, there was a span of 9 bases. The germline V gene encodes CDR1 MGHDK and CDR2 SYGVNS. The CDR3, as DNA: TGTGCCAGCAGTGACTTAAACGGCCAAGAGACCCAGTACTTC. Its translation is CASSDLNGQETQYF.

The rearrangement uses TRBV5-1 and TRBJ2-2; weak D call: TRBD1 (5 bases). The V end lost 0 bases, the J end lost 1 base, and 10 bases lay between the germline ends. This CDR3 has 16 amino acids. Germline V gene data show CDR1 as SGHRS and CDR2 as YFSETQ. The CDR3 DNA reads TGCGCCAGCAGCTTGGCAGGGTTTCAGAACACCGGGGAGCTGTTTTTT. Translation: CASSLAGFQNTGELFF.